This T cell receptor (beta chain) was sequenced in a study of T cell responses to AZD1222 COVID-19 vaccine. Regarding the study as a whole: As reported, nearly half of all spike-specific TCRs target variant regions that are unmutated. Clonal diversity was possibly underestimated; the donors were predominantly white British and more often female. Baseline serostatus was positive in only a handful of AZD1222 recipients.

To note about this clone: Its antigen remains unidentified.

TCRdb's copy holds only in-frame clones and misses some; the assay was immunoSEQ multiplex PCR. This repertoire shows 110,000 or so clones, more than 70% found once; its top ten account for 6.5%. In germline, CDR1 is MNHNY, CDR2 SVGAGI (reference sequence). The CDR3 has 14 amino acids. V was shortened by 2 bases and J by 6 bases, with 11 bases between the two germline ends. Second-dose recipients at about 4 or about 12 weeks were treated as one pooled group. V usage is TRBV6-6 and J usage is TRBJ2-1; TRBD2 is a possible D gene (5 bases). The sequencing here drew on peripheral blood, taken 28 days after the second AZD1222 dose. The TCR sequence derives from an adult who received the AZD1222 COVID-19 vaccine. CDR3 protein: CASSYKLARNEQFF. CDR3 coding DNA: TGTGCCAGCAGTTACAAGCTAGCCCGCAATGAGCAGTTCTTC.